Listed below are T cell receptor beta chains from one sample, sequenced in a study of blood T cell repertoires in COVID-19. Repertoires were generated with immunoSEQ multiplex PCR, while TCRdb's copy carries only in-frame clones and drops some. The sample holds approximately 160,000 clones; around 82% are singletons and the top ten take approximately 6%. Sequenced input: PBMCs or T cells enriched from blood (not recorded which). Source of these receptors: a man aged 35 to 55 who had recovered from COVID-19. CDR3s include the opening cysteine and the closing phenylalanine or tryptophan. The order of the fields is V gene, clone size, J gene, CDR3 protein. Clone size is shown for a subset of rows, as once, few, many or a class of expanded clone.

V gene: TRBV30; clone size: -; J gene: TRBJ1-2; CDR3 protein: CAWSVGRYGYTF
V gene: TRBV9; clone size: -; J gene: TRBJ2-5; CDR3 protein: CASSVSGGETQYF
V gene: TRBV24-1; clone size: -; J gene: TRBJ2-6; CDR3 protein: CATSPRSGANVLTF
V gene: TRBV19; clone size: -; J gene: TRBJ1-5; CDR3 protein: CARGDIDGPQHF
V gene: TRBV5-6; clone size: -; J gene: TRBJ2-7; CDR3 protein: CASSSKDRVWYEQYF
V gene: TRBV3-1/TRBV3-2; clone size: -; J gene: TRBJ1-2; CDR3 protein: CASSQVGIKYGYTF
V gene: TRBV2; clone size: -; J gene: TRBJ1-1; CDR3 protein: CASSPGQPGTEAFF
V gene: TRBV9; clone size: -; J gene: TRBJ1-3; CDR3 protein: CASSVSTVSGNTIYF
V gene: TRBV4-1; clone size: -; J gene: TRBJ2-2; CDR3 protein: CASGAWADTGELFF
V gene: TRBV24-1; clone size: -; J gene: TRBJ2-3; CDR3 protein: CATSDPGQGGNTQYF
V gene: TRBV18; clone size: -; J gene: TRBJ2-7; CDR3 protein: CASSPPGAYEQYF
V gene: TRBV11-3; clone size: once; J gene: TRBJ2-2; CDR3 protein: CASSLGASGGGTGELFF
V gene: TRBV6-6; clone size: once; J gene: TRBJ1-1; CDR3 protein: CASSQGVFAEAFF
V gene: TRBV5-6; clone size: -; J gene: TRBJ2-5; CDR3 protein: CASSLALAGGPEQETQYF
V gene: TRBV4-2; clone size: many; J gene: TRBJ1-1; CDR3 protein: CASSPDEGQNTEAFF
V gene: TRBV27; clone size: -; J gene: TRBJ1-2; CDR3 protein: CASSLSIGLGADYGYTF
V gene: TRBV5-1; clone size: -; J gene: TRBJ1-2; CDR3 protein: CASSFTGGEGYTF
V gene: TRBV14; clone size: once; J gene: TRBJ1-6; CDR3 protein: CASSHQTGRANSPLHF
V gene: TRBV4-1; clone size: few; J gene: TRBJ1-5; CDR3 protein: CASSQTRGWEPQHF
V gene: TRBV9; clone size: -; J gene: TRBJ2-3; CDR3 protein: CASSGTGQGFYTDTQYF
V gene: TRBV4-2; clone size: -; J gene: TRBJ1-5; CDR3 protein: CASSQIQDGNQPQHF
V gene: TRBV7-3; clone size: -; J gene: TRBJ2-5; CDR3 protein: CASSKQGAPQETQYF
V gene: TRBV2; clone size: -; J gene: TRBJ1-4; CDR3 protein: CASSDSGQPNEKLFF
V gene: TRBV19; clone size: -; J gene: TRBJ1-3; CDR3 protein: CASKDHTGTYSGNTIYF
V gene: TRBV15; clone size: -; J gene: TRBJ1-2; CDR3 protein: CATKGDKPPTGYGYTF
V gene: TRBV10-3; clone size: few; J gene: TRBJ2-1; CDR3 protein: CAISEGQGKFF
V gene: TRBV5-5; clone size: -; J gene: TRBJ1-5; CDR3 protein: CASSWYDSFNQPQHF
V gene: TRBV5-1; clone size: once; J gene: TRBJ2-2; CDR3 protein: CASSRNRLGTGELFF
V gene: TRBV19; clone size: -; J gene: TRBJ1-2; CDR3 protein: CASRSADRGGYGYTF
V gene: TRBV11-2; clone size: -; J gene: TRBJ2-1; CDR3 protein: CASSLRRTSPNEQFF
V gene: TRBV4-2; clone size: -; J gene: TRBJ2-4; CDR3 protein: CASSQGNRGIQYF
V gene: TRBV18; clone size: -; J gene: TRBJ1-1; CDR3 protein: CASSPGRGAFF